A selection of T cell receptor beta chains follows, all from one sample in a study of radiotherapy plus CTLA-4 blockade in lung cancer. Sequenced by immunoSEQ multiplex PCR; TCRdb stores in-frame clones only, minus some. The sample holds about 95,000 clones, about 80% seen once. Sequences were derived from peripheral blood, sampled from a patient treated with radiotherapy plus ipilimumab. The receptors derive from a human donor with non-small cell lung cancer who had stable disease on radiotherapy plus ipilimumab. The CDR3 runs from the conserved cysteine through the conserved F or W. D genes are given only for firm matches. Size is stated for part of the rows, as once, few or many counts, or as a class when the clone is expanded.

j_gene,d_gene,v_gene,abundance,CDR3aa,CDR3nt
TRBJ1-2,NA,TRBV5-5,NA,CASSGGLYGYTF,TGTGCCAGCAGCGGGGGACTCTATGGCTACACCTTC
TRBJ2-3,TRBD2,TRBV6-6,NA,CASSPSGGRTDTQYF,TGTGCCAGCAGTCCTAGCGGGGGGCGCACAGATACGCAGTATTTT
TRBJ1-6,NA,TRBV27,NA,CASSLTSPLHF,TGTGCCAGCAGTTTAACCTCACCCCTCCACTTT
TRBJ2-1,TRBD2,TRBV5-1,NA,CASSLGLAGVDEQFF,TGCGCCAGCAGCTTGGGACTAGCGGGGGTCGATGAGCAGTTCTTC
TRBJ1-2,TRBD1,TRBV9,NA,CASRRTGYGYTF,TGTGCCAGCAGGCGGACAGGGTATGGCTACACCTTC
TRBJ2-5,NA,TRBV6-5,NA,CASRDPRRGKDTQYF,TGTGCCAGCAGGGACCCTCGGAGGGGTAAAGACACCCAGTACTTC
TRBJ2-7,NA,TRBV5-1,NA,CASSFGQSYEQYF,TGCGCCAGCAGCTTCGGACAGAGCTACGAGCAGTACTTC
TRBJ2-7,NA,TRBV7-6,few,CAKIADSSYEQYF,TGTGCCAAAATAGCCGATAGCTCCTACGAGCAGTACTTC
TRBJ1-1,TRBD1,TRBV19,NA,CASSILTGMNTEAFF,TGTGCCAGTAGTATATTGACAGGGATGAACACTGAAGCTTTCTTT
TRBJ2-1,NA,TRBV9,NA,CASSLSYNEQFF,TGTGCCAGCAGCCTATCCTACAATGAGCAGTTCTTC
TRBJ2-5,NA,TRBV7-8,NA,CASSLGEETQYF,TGTGCCAGCAGCTTAGGGGAGGAGACCCAGTACTTC
TRBJ1-3,NA,TRBV19,NA,CASTPPYSGNTIYF,TGTGCCAGTACCCCACCCTACTCTGGAAACACCATATATTTT
TRBJ2-7,TRBD1,TRBV4-1,NA,CASSQDLGQGAYEQYF,TGCGCCAGCAGCCAGGACCTCGGACAGGGGGCCTACGAGCAGTACTTC
TRBJ2-6,NA,TRBV2,NA,CASSEDISGANVLTF,TGTGCCAGCAGTGAAGACATCTCTGGGGCCAACGTCCTGACTTTC
TRBJ2-7,NA,TRBV6-1,few,CASSDEGVYEQYF,TGTGCCAGCAGTGACGAGGGGGTCTACGAGCAGTACTTC
TRBJ2-1,TRBD1,TRBV6-5,NA,CASSYSPGQGTQFF,TGTGCCAGCAGTTACTCACCGGGACAGGGAACGCAGTTCTTC
TRBJ1-5,NA,TRBV27,NA,CASSLSLGQPQHF,TGTGCCAGCAGTTTATCCCTGGGTCAGCCCCAGCATTTT
TRBJ1-2,NA,TRBV28,NA,CALKRGAYGYTF,TGTGCCCTCAAACGGGGCGCCTATGGCTACACCTTC
TRBJ1-2,TRBD1,TRBV2,once,CASSPPGQASMSYGYTF,TGTGCCAGCAGTCCCCCGGGACAGGCCTCAATGAGCTATGGCTACACCTTC
TRBJ1-5,TRBD1,TRBV19,once,CASSRQGAGVNQPQHF,TGTGCCAGTAGTCGACAGGGGGCTGGAGTCAATCAGCCCCAGCATTTT
TRBJ2-3,TRBD2,TRBV28,NA,CASKGGGVVTQYF,TGTGCCAGCAAAGGCGGGGGGGTTGTTACGCAGTATTTT
TRBJ2-1,NA,TRBV29-1,NA,CSVEAIYNEQFF,TGCAGCGTTGAGGCGATCTACAATGAGCAGTTCTTC
TRBJ1-2,TRBD1,TRBV9,NA,CASSVAGTGGRGGYTF,TGTGCCAGCAGCGTAGCCGGGACAGGGGGACGAGGTGGCTACACCTTC
TRBJ2-1,NA,TRBV5-1,NA,CASSPTVQGEEQFF,TGCGCCAGCAGCCCTACCGTCCAAGGCGAGGAGCAGTTCTTC
TRBJ1-5,TRBD1,TRBV6-1,NA,CASSEVWTGNQPQHF,TGTGCCAGCAGTGAAGTGTGGACAGGGAATCAGCCCCAGCATTTT
TRBJ2-3,NA,TRBV2,NA,CASIPGTADTQYF,TGTGCCAGCATCCCGGGGACCGCTGATACGCAGTATTTT
TRBJ1-1,NA,TRBV13,few,CASSLGGGTEAFF,TGTGCCAGCAGCTTAGGAGGCGGAACTGAAGCTTTCTTT
TRBJ1-4,TRBD1,TRBV5-1,NA,CASSLGGGYNEKLFF,TGCGCCAGCAGCTTAGGGGGCGGCTATAATGAAAAACTGTTTTTT
TRBJ1-1,NA,TRBV19,NA,CASSIVEGTEAFF,TGTGCCAGTAGTATAGTGGAGGGGACTGAAGCTTTCTTT
TRBJ2-7,TRBD2,TRBV28,NA,CASSTGTSGRPAYEQYF,TGTGCCAGCAGCACCGGGACTAGCGGGAGGCCCGCCTACGAGCAGTACTTC
TRBJ2-2,TRBD1,TRBV6-5,NA,CATGTRTGGTGELFF,TGTGCCACCGGGACGCGGACAGGGGGCACCGGGGAGCTGTTTTTT
TRBJ1-1,TRBD1,TRBV5-1,NA,CASSPKDRGNTEAFF,TGCGCCAGCAGCCCTAAAGACAGGGGGAACACTGAAGCTTTCTTT
TRBJ2-5,TRBD2,TRBV5-1,NA,CASSLNTGTSSQETQYF,TGCGCCAGCAGCTTAAATACCGGGACTAGCAGCCAAGAGACCCAGTACTTC
TRBJ1-3,NA,TRBV19,few,CASRDTAGQAGNTIYF,TGTGCCAGTCGAGATACGGCAGGGCAAGCAGGAAACACCATATATTTT
TRBJ2-7,TRBD1,TRBV28,NA,CASRVQGTIYEQYF,TGTGCCAGCAGGGTACAGGGGACGATCTACGAGCAGTACTTC
TRBJ1-1,TRBD1,TRBV12-5,NA,CASGLVTGGSTEAFF,TGTGCTAGTGGTTTGGTGACAGGGGGTAGCACTGAAGCTTTCTTT
TRBJ1-5,TRBD1,TRBV2,once,CASSSRRTGPNQPQHF,TGTGCCAGCAGTTCGAGGAGGACAGGGCCCAATCAGCCCCAGCATTTT
TRBJ1-5,TRBD1,TRBV28,once,CASSEDRGRVGQPQHF,TGTGCCAGCAGCGAGGACAGGGGAAGAGTGGGGCAGCCCCAGCATTTT
TRBJ1-4,TRBD1,TRBV5-6,NA,CASSPKRDRGKKLFF,TGTGCCAGCAGCCCGAAGAGGGACAGGGGGAAAAAACTGTTTTTT
TRBJ2-7,TRBD1,TRBV9,NA,CASSVASGQGFLYF,TGTGCCAGCAGCGTAGCCTCGGGACAGGGGTTTTTGTACTTC
TRBJ1-2,NA,TRBV5-4,once,CASRSGAEFYGYTF,TGTGCCAGCAGATCAGGAGCTGAGTTCTATGGCTACACCTTC
TRBJ1-4,NA,TRBV18,NA,CASFSGPGEKLFF,TGTGCCAGCTTCTCCGGTCCAGGGGAAAAACTGTTTTTT
TRBJ1-2,TRBD1,TRBV27,NA,CASTGQGAYGYTF,TGTGCCAGCACTGGACAGGGAGCCTATGGCTACACCTTC
TRBJ1-4,NA,TRBV29-1,NA,CSVANIGEKLFF,TGCAGCGTCGCGAACATAGGGGAAAAACTGTTTTTT
TRBJ2-1,NA,TRBV7-2,once,CASSLDRGYEQFF,TGTGCCAGCAGCTTAGATCGTGGGTATGAGCAGTTCTTC
TRBJ1-6,NA,TRBV5-1,once,CASSLEGERYSPLHF,TGCGCCAGCAGCTTGGAAGGGGAAAGATATTCACCCCTCCACTTT
TRBJ1-1,NA,TRBV6-5,NA,CAVLTVGGTEAFF,TGTGCCGTCCTGACGGTCGGGGGTACTGAAGCTTTCTTT
TRBJ1-4,NA,TRBV11-2,NA,CASSTTQGQGEKLFF,TGTGCCAGCAGCACGACACAGGGTCAGGGTGAAAAACTGTTTTTT
TRBJ1-1,NA,TRBV9,NA,CASSPGFQRNTEAFF,TGTGCCAGCAGCCCCGGGTTTCAGCGGAACACTGAAGCTTTCTTT
TRBJ2-3,NA,TRBV7-9,NA,CASSRDWDTDTQYF,TGTGCCAGCAGTAGGGACTGGGACACAGATACGCAGTATTTT